The next 5 T cell receptor beta chains were all read from a single sample in a study of blood T cell repertoires in COVID-19. The data were produced by immunoSEQ multiplex PCR, yet TCRdb's version contains in-frame clones alone and is incomplete. Among about 410,000 clones listed, 86% were seen once. Sequenced sample: peripheral blood. These receptors were collected from a woman aged 25 to 39 with active or convalescent COVID-19.

This clone showed up just a few times. This rearrangement joins TRBV27 to TRBJ1-1; D is undetermined. Per the germline V gene, CDR1 is MNHEY and CDR2 is SMNVEV (reference sequence). Trimming took 8 bases from V and 4 from J, leaving 20 bases between them. CDR3 length: 15 amino acids. The CDR3 spells CASCYFREVSTEAFF. In nucleotides, the CDR3 is TGTGCCAGCTGTTACTTTCGCGAGGTATCCACTGAAGCTTTCTTT.

This sequence joins TRBV15 and TRBJ2-7, with D hard to call. This CDR3 is built from 16 residues. Germline V gene lookup returns CDR1 LNHNV and CDR2 YYDKDF (reference sequence). Trimming stripped 4 bases from V and 2 bases from J, with 18 bases between. CDR3 residues: CATSNTISLPTYEQYF. The CDR3 nucleotides read TGTGCCACCAGCAACACTATTAGCCTCCCAACCTACGAGCAGTACTTC.

This clone was counted once. The chain links TRBV2 to TRBJ2-7; 11 positions agree with TRBD2. The ends lost 6 bases at V and 3 bases at J; junction bases unmatched: 10. CDR1 and CDR2 from the germline V gene are SNHLY and FYNNEI. This CDR3 is built from 16 residues. CDR3 nucleotide sequence: TGTGCCAGCAGAGGAACTAGCGGGGGCCCCCTCTACGAGCAGTACTTC. It encodes CASRGTSGGPLYEQYF.

Only a few counts were recorded for this clone. As DNA, the CDR3 is TGTGCCAGCAGCCGCGCCGGCGGGCGAGGAAACGAGCAGTACTTC. The encoded protein is CASSRAGGRGNEQYF. This chain connects TRBV3-1 (or the pseudogene TRBV3-2) to TRBJ2-7; tentatively, D is TRBD2 (5 bases). The CDR3 sequence is 15 residues long. V was pared by 4 bases and J by 5 bases, with 18 bases between. Germline CDR1 and CDR2: LGHDT and YNNKEL (reference sequence).

V is TRBV19 and J is TRBJ1-2; tentative D call: TRBD1 (5 bases). CDR3 size: 16 residues. Germline lookup yields CDR1 LNHDA and CDR2 SQIVND (reference sequence). Trimming removed 4 bases from V and 5 bases from J, with 20 bases in between. The CDR3: CASSTGSGHVIYGYTF. DNA of the CDR3: TGTGCCAGTAGTACCGGGTCCGGACACGTCATATATGGCTACACCTTC.